The 23 T cell receptor beta chains reported below all come from one sample, sequenced in a study of shared clonotypes between healthy human individuals. Sequencing used immunoSEQ multiplex PCR; TCRdb keeps in-frame clones, though not all of them. The sample includes some 980,000 clones, about 80% of them seen just once. The sequenced sample consisted of memory CD4+ T cells sorted from blood. This sample's subset: CD45RA-negative fraction. These TCRs come from a man younger than 30 in good health.

There are a few counts of this clone. This chain connects TRBV30 to TRBJ1-1, with a tentative D call TRBD1 (6 bases). The CDR3 covers 16 residues. The germline V gene has CDR1 GTSNPN and CDR2 SVGIG (reference sequence). V lost 0 bases and J 4 bases, leaving 18 bases between the germline ends. CDR3 DNA: TGTGCCTGGAGTGTACTTTTCGGAAAGACAGGCACTGAAGCTTTCTTT. It is translated as CAWSVLFGKTGTEAFF.

This rearrangement joins TRBV30 to TRBJ1-6; a weak D match, TRBD1 (6 bases). V was shortened by 4 bases and J by 7 bases, with 14 bases between the two germline ends. Germline loops: CDR1 GTSNPN, CDR2 SVGIG (reference sequence). The CDR3 is 14 amino acids. This CDR3 is CAWTTKRGNSPLHF. CDR3 DNA sequence: TGTGCCTGGACCACAAAGAGGGGGAATTCACCCCTCCACTTT.

The CDR3 coding sequence is TGCGCCAGCAGCCAAGGGGACAGGGAGGGGGAGACCCAGTACTTC. Amino acids: CASSQGDREGETQYF. The chain links TRBV4-1 to TRBJ2-5; 9 bases line up with TRBD1. The CDR3 sequence is 15 residues long. Germline lookup yields CDR1 MGHRA and CDR2 YSYEKL. The junction had 5 bases not matched to a gene; V was cut back by 1 base and J by 5 bases.

Turning to this clone: In the same sample, other DNA sequences code for this CDR3. This sequence joins TRBV5-5 and TRBJ1-1; no definite D call. CDR1 and CDR2 (germline): SGHKS, YYEKEE (reference sequence). This CDR3 has 13 amino acids. Trimming left V 3 bases short and J 2 bases short, with 8 bases between. CDR3 bases: TGTGCCAGCAGCTACACCGGCAACACTGAAGCTTTCTTT. Residues: CASSYTGNTEAFF. Full variable domain (rest looked up from reference TRBV5-5 and TRBJ1-1): DAGVTQSPTHLIKTRGQQVTLRCSPISGHKSVSWYQQVLGQGPQFIFQYYEKEERGRGNFPDRFSARQFPNYSSELNVNALLLGDSALYLCASSYTGNTEAFFGQGTRLTVV.

V and J are TRBV27 and TRBJ2-3, with no clear D. The CDR3 contains 11 residues. The V end lost 2 bases, the J end lost 5 bases, and 2 bases lay between the germline ends. Germline CDR1 MNHEY, CDR2 SMNVEV (reference sequence). CDR3 amino acids: CASSLRDTQYF. The CDR3, as DNA: TGTGCCAGCAGTTTAAGAGATACGCAGTATTTT.

The chain is built from TRBV15 and TRBJ1-2; TRBD1 aligns across 7 bases. The CDR3 contains 16 residues. V lost 5 bases, J lost 8 bases, and 17 bases stayed unmatched. From germline, CDR1 is LNHNV and CDR2 YYDKDF (reference sequence). The CDR3 DNA is TGTGCCACCAGCTTAGGAAGGGCAGGGGGAACCCGAGGCTACACCTTC. Translating gives CATSLGRAGGTRGYTF. Combining the CDR3 with reference TRBV15 and TRBJ1-2 gives the whole variable domain DAMVIQNPRYQVTQFGKPVTLSCSQTLNHNVMYWYQQKSSQAPKLLFHYYDKDFNNEADTPDNFQSRRPNTSFCFLDIRSPGLGDTAMYLCATSLGRAGGTRGYTFGSGTRLTVV.

J is TRBJ2-5 and V is TRBV5-1; 7 bases line up with TRBD2. This CDR3 is 14 amino acids long. V lost 4 bases and J lost 7; bases outside the gene matches: 10. The germline CDR1 and CDR2 sequences are SGHRS and YFSETQ. For the CDR3, the DNA is TGCGCCAGCAGCGCCTCCGGGGGACTACGGACCCAGTACTTC. As protein: CASSASGGLRTQYF.

This sequence joins TRBV7-8 and TRBJ2-6; D tentatively fits TRBD1 or TRBD2 (6 bases each). CDR3 length: 17 amino acids. CDR1 is SGHVS and CDR2 is FQNEAQ in the germline V gene. V was trimmed by 5 bases and J by 0 bases, leaving 14 bases between them. This chain's CDR3 is CASSLGKGGSGANVLTF. CDR3 in DNA: TGTGCCAGCAGCCTGGGAAAGGGGGGCTCTGGGGCCAACGTCCTGACTTTC.

On this clone itself: Other DNA sequences from this sample encode an identical CDR3 as well. The chain carries TRBV5-1 and TRBJ2-1; 8 nucleotides line up with TRBD1. V was clipped by 3 bases and J by 4 bases; unmatched bases: 6. CDR3 size: 15 residues. Germline CDR1 and CDR2: SGHRS and YFSETQ. The DNA of the CDR3 is TGCGCCAGCAGCTCCGGGACAGGCCCTTACAATGAGCAGTTCTTC. Translating it yields CASSSGTGPYNEQFF. Combining the CDR3 with reference TRBV5-1 and TRBJ2-1 gives the whole variable domain KAGVTQTPRYLIKTRGQQVTLSCSPISGHRSVSWYQQTPGQGLQFLFEYFSETQRNKGNFPGRFSGRQFSNSRSEMNVSTLELGDSALYLCASSSGTGPYNEQFFGPGTRLTVL.

This clone occurred a few times. The chain couples TRBV14 to TRBJ2-7; 8 bases match TRBD2. Germline V gene lookup returns CDR1 SGHDN and CDR2 FVKESK. V dropped 0 bases and J dropped 3; count of bases not matched to a gene: 7. The CDR3 loop spans 16 amino acids. CDR3 protein: CASSQDKGLGSYEQYF. The CDR3 bases are TGTGCCAGCAGCCAAGATAAGGGACTAGGCAGCTACGAGCAGTACTTC.

V usage is TRBV19 and J usage is TRBJ1-5; TRBD1 might be the D (6 bases). V lost 6 bases and J lost 4, with 19 bases in between. Germline-derived CDR1 and CDR2 are LNHDA and SQIVND (reference sequence). CDR3 length: 16 amino acids. The CDR3: CASSGTGTSFNQPQHF. The CDR3 DNA reads TGTGCCAGTAGCGGGACCGGGACATCGTTTAATCAGCCCCAGCATTTT.

For this clone: The junction does not match germline at one end; this may be a read error. The rearrangement uses TRBV7-6 and TRBJ2-7; 11 nucleotides line up with TRBD1. Germline V lookup: CDR1 SGHVS, CDR2 FNYEAQ. The CDR3 is 15 amino acids. CDR3 DNA sequence: TGTGCCAGCAGCTTAGGGACAGGGGGCTCCAACGAGCAGTACTTC. Translating gives CASSLGTGGSNEQYF.

The J gene is TRBJ2-5, the V gene TRBV11-2, with 10 bases lining up with TRBD1. This CDR3 has 15 residues. The ends lost 5 bases at V and 2 bases at J; junction bases unmatched: 5. Germline CDR1 is SGHAT and CDR2 is FQNNGV. The CDR3 region has the DNA TGTGCCAGCAGCCGAGACAGGGGGCGGCAAGAGACCCAGTACTTC. This codes for CASSRDRGRQETQYF.

This clone has only a few counts. V and J are TRBV7-9 and TRBJ1-1, with D possibly TRBD1 on 5 matching bases. The CDR3 has 14 amino acids. Germline V gene lookup returns CDR1 SEHNR and CDR2 FQNEAQ (reference sequence). V was trimmed by 3 bases and J by 4 bases, leaving 12 bases between them. CDR3 sequence: CASSFLGETTEAFF. The CDR3 region has the DNA TGTGCCAGCAGCTTCCTGGGGGAGACCACTGAAGCTTTCTTT.

J is TRBJ2-5 and V is TRBV7-8; D not resolved. This CDR3 contains 15 residues. Germline lookup yields CDR1 SGHVS and CDR2 FQNEAQ. The ends were cut back, 5 bases at V and 7 bases at J, with 20 bases in the middle. CDR3 region: CASSPNVAVSGTQYF. The CDR3 DNA reads as TGTGCCAGCAGCCCCAACGTTGCGGTCTCGGGGACCCAGTACTTC.

This clone was counted between two and nine times. The CDR3 spells CASSYRGGPAYNEQFF. Written as DNA, the CDR3 is TGTGCCAGCAGTTACAGAGGGGGGCCAGCCTACAATGAGCAGTTCTTC. The chain links TRBV27 to TRBJ2-1, with D perhaps being TRBD1 or TRBD2 (6 bases each). The V end lost 4 bases, the J end lost 2 bases, and 15 bases lay between the germline ends. Germline V gene data show CDR1 as MNHEY and CDR2 as SMNVEV (reference sequence). This CDR3 comprises 16 residues.

The chain uses TRBV28 and TRBJ2-6, with D possibly matching TRBD1 (6 bases). Germline V lookup: CDR1 MDHEN, CDR2 SYDVKM. Between the trimmed V and J ends, which lost 6 bases and 4 bases, there was a span of 13 bases. The CDR3 sequence is 15 residues long. The CDR3 nucleotides are TGTGCCAGCAGACCGACAGGAACCGGGGCCAACGTCCTGACTTTC. Its translation is CASRPTGTGANVLTF.

This clone was seen only once. A read error may produce the germline difference seen at one junction end. The chain uses TRBV5-1 and TRBJ2-7; the match to TRBD2 covers 13 bases. CDR1 is SGHRS, CDR2 YFSETQ, per germline. CDR3 length: 13 residues. CDR3 DNA: TGCGCCAGCGCAGGACTAGCGGGAGAGGTTCGGGACTTC. Translated, it gives CASAGLAGEVRDF.

This rearrangement joins TRBV4-3 to TRBJ1-5, with D tentatively TRBD1 (5 bases). V was pared by 1 base and J by 11 bases, with 18 bases between. Germline lookup yields CDR1 LGHNA and CDR2 YSLEER. The CDR3 runs to 15 residues. CDR3 loop: CASSQVIGGRVAQHF. The CDR3 DNA reads as TGCGCCAGCAGCCAAGTTATCGGGGGTCGCGTGGCCCAGCATTTT.

This chain joins TRBV18 and TRBJ2-7, with unresolved D. Deletions cut 3 bases from V and 7 bases from J, with 16 bases between. Germline assignment: CDR1 KGHSH and CDR2 LQKENI. The CDR3 totals 14 residues. The CDR3 here is CASSPGRPALEQYF. DNA for the CDR3: TGTGCCAGCTCACCCGGACGGCCCGCCCTGGAGCAGTACTTC.

The J gene is TRBJ1-2, the V gene TRBV7-2, with D perhaps matching TRBD1 (5 bases). This CDR3 is 13 amino acids long. The germline V gene has CDR1 SGHTA and CDR2 FQGNSA. The V end lost 0 bases, the J end lost 6 bases, and 8 bases lay between the germline ends. CDR3 bases: TGTGCCAGCAGCTTAGCAGGGGCGGATGGCTACACCTTC. Translation gives CASSLAGADGYTF.

The gene calls are TRBV4-2 and TRBJ2-4; possibly TRBD1 or TRBD2 for D (7 bases each). Germline CDR1 LGHNA, CDR2 YNFKEQ. The CDR3 loop spans 15 amino acids. V lost 5 bases to trimming and J lost 8 bases, with 19 bases between them. The CDR3 DNA reads TGTGCCAGCAGCTCCGCAGGGGGGGCGTCATACATTCAGTACTTC. Its translation: CASSSAGGASYIQYF.

This chain uses TRBV7-2 with TRBJ2-1; the D gene is possibly TRBD2 (6 bases). Trimming shortened V by 3 bases and J by 5 bases, and 11 bases separated the two germline ends. Per the germline V gene, CDR1 is SGHTA and CDR2 is FQGNSA. This CDR3 region has 14 residues. The CDR3 region has the DNA TGTGCCAGCAGCTTCGGGAGAGGGAACAATGAGCAGTTCTTC. This codes for CASSFGRGNNEQFF.